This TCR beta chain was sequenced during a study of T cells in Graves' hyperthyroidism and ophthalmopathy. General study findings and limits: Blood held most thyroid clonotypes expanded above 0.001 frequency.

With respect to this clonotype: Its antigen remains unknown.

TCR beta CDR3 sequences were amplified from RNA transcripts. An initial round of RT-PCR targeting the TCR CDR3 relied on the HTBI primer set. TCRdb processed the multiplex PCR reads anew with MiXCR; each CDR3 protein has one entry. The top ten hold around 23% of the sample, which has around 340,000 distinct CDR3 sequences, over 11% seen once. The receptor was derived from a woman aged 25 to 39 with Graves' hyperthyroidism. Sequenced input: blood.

For the CDR3, the DNA is TGTGCCTGGACCGGACAGATTAATTCACCCCTCCACTTT. Its protein is CAWTGQINSPLHF. The chain uses TRBV30 and TRBJ1-6, with D possibly matching TRBD1 (6 bases). The V end was cut by 4 bases, the J end by 6 bases, with 10 bases between. This CDR3 has 13 residues. CDR1 is GTSNPN and CDR2 is SVGIG in the germline V gene (reference sequence). The full variable domain, with the rest looked up from reference TRBV30 and TRBJ1-6, is SQTIHQWPATLVQPVGSPLSLECTVEGTSNPNLYWYRQAAGRGLQLLFYSVGIGQISSEVPQNLSASRPQDRQFILSSKKLLLSDSGFYLCAWTGQINSPLHFGNGTRLTVT.